This section outlines one TCR beta chain sequence together with its context. The antigen this receptor binds is unknown. No quality values exist for individual bases; no much larger clone is one base distant. The data belong to a study of cytomegalovirus exposure and HLA in healthy donors (dated by TCRdb to the late 2010s). Notes on the research overall: An earlier analysis of roughly 570 of the donors reported about 280 Gb of sequence data and about 120 million unique TCR beta sequences obtained from around 170 million T cells. An early release covering over 500 HLA-typed donors comprised about 300 gigabases of sequencing data and 85 million or so unique TCR sequences. Of the 300 to 400 genotyped donors, around 81% fell in the genetic ancestry cluster associated with self-reported Caucasian donors. The study aimed to test whether signatures of past pathogen exposure could be identified by cataloging public T cell receptors. Using immunosequencing, the study profiled T cell repertoires from fewer than 700 subjects and related those repertoires to cytomegalovirus serostatus. Besides the first cohort of 550 to 750 subjects, a separate validation cohort made up of roughly 130 different subjects was used. The study combined high-throughput TCR immunosequencing, statistical association of individual TCRs with disease status, and machine learning to predict cytomegalovirus infection status. In a later analysis, previously published TCR beta repertoires from 600 to 850 donors were re-analyzed and high-resolution HLA genotyping was added so that TCR occurrence patterns could be studied. In the later analysis, no new phenotypic data were used to find candidate immune exposures; instead, reliance was placed on TCR beta sequences and their occurrence across donors. An earlier analysis of 450 to 750 of the donors used high-throughput TCR beta sequencing to judge whether each TCR beta V gene segment behaved as functional or pseudogenic. Donor age, sex, ethnicity and CMV serostatus were compiled together with the repertoire data. In a later genetic analysis, genome-wide SNP genotypes for about three fifths of the 666 donors were used, and that subset was treated as a discovery cohort. All discovery cohort repertoires had been generated using a single sequencing platform. Both class I and class II loci were covered by HLA typing, at four-digit resolution. Typing coverage varied by locus: roughly 620-630 donors for A, B, C, DRB1 and DQB1; roughly 510 for DQA1; about 590 for DPA1; 450 to 480 for DPB1. Roughly five DR-DQ haplotypes were handled as single units for association and clustering because linkage in the cohort was strong. Among 300 to 500 genotyped donors of the cohort, an average of approximately 200,000 unique TCR beta nucleotide sequences was sequenced per donor, of which roughly 18% were non-productive.

The method behind the library was the immunoSEQ multiplex PCR assay. The multiplex PCR relied on a mix of 60 forward primers for TCR Vbeta segments and 13 reverse primers for TCR Jbeta segments. A multiplex PCR assay on genomic DNA amplified the CDR3 region of rearranged TCR beta genes. Amplified TCR beta libraries were sequenced as 87-base-pair reads on the Illumina HiSeq System. The source study handled its data this way. Across the 700 or so repertoires, a later analysis counted 80 million or so unique TCR beta chains, around 10 million of which were shared by at least two donors. Raw reads were error-corrected and collapsed into unique sequences with a nearest-neighbor algorithm that merged closely related sequences to remove PCR and sequencing errors. Alignment of CDR3 sequences to IMGT reference sequences was used to assign V, D and J gene segments. Each retained sequence needed at least a six-nucleotide match to both a V gene segment and a J gene segment. Rearrangements were called productive when the CDR3 lacked stop codons and stayed in frame with V and J; all others were non-productive. Following IMGT convention, CDR3 was defined as the stretch from the second conserved V-encoded cysteine up to the conserved J-encoded phenylalanine. The earlier analysis of around 640 of the donors excluded sequences that lacked an unambiguous match to a single V gene segment. An earlier analysis of over 450 of the donors classified V segments as functional when productive rearrangements were above 56.7% and as segregating when the standard deviation between donors was above 5%. A statistical classification framework was built to diagnose cytomegalovirus status from the catalog of TCR beta chain sequences. V and J gene assignment, in a later analysis, came from comparing TCR nucleotide sequences with IMGT/GENE-DB human TR gene sequences. In a later analysis, CDR3 sequences and most-parsimonious VDJ recombination scenarios were assigned using the TCRdist pipeline. In a later analysis, every TCR beta chain was defined by the combination of its CDR3 amino acid sequence and its V-gene family, and reads without a unique V-gene family were dropped. In a later analysis, a few hundred highly shared, low-generation-probability nucleotide sequences were removed to address suspected cross-contamination and a sequencing artifact. A later analysis calculated a clonal expansion index for each public chain from normalized within-repertoire ranks of inferred template counts. A later analysis computed generation probabilities with a VDJ recombination model fitted to out-of-frame rearrangements, and checked the results against IGoR. Hypergeometric tests were used in a later analysis to score TCR-TCR, TCR-HLA and TCR-CMV co-occurrence, with a repertoire-size bias correction applied to the TCR pairs. False discovery rates were estimated in a later analysis by permuting HLA or CMV assignments 20 times. In a later analysis, co-occurring TCRs were grouped using DBSCAN, with TCRdist sequence similarity added in when clustering inside HLA-allele-positive subsets. Co-occurrence clustering excluded repertoires with fewer than 30,000 or more than 120,000 public chains, plus five with anomalous nucleotide sharing. As stored in TCRdb, this immuneACCESS dataset retains in-frame rearrangements with V and J assigned. A fraction of the clones does not appear; measured against another copy, unresolved V genes explain less than half of the discrepancy, and the remainder lacks a known reason. From that table come the V and J calls and clone size; the DNA was used to work out D and trimming. This sample lists about 120,000 clones; almost 80% were detected once. Over 1.2% of the sample rests with the top ten.

In total, approximately 610 healthy bone marrow donors made up the cohort. At the time of sampling, all cohort members were nominally healthy, though unrecorded immune exposures were likely present. The donor tested CMV seronegative, placing the donor among the approximately 360 seronegative members of the cohort. Every donor gave a peripheral blood sample, and the peripheral blood mononuclear cells from that sample were used for TCR beta sequencing. The Qiagen DNeasy Blood Extraction Kit was used to extract genomic DNA from the blood cell samples. On the study overall, not on this receptor specifically: Because some donors lacked HLA typing at each locus, the association tests relied only on the typed subset. In a later genetic analysis, a missense DCLRE1C variant was associated with V-gene and J-gene trimming of TCR beta chains, and the association was replicated in an independent cohort. Three of the identified cytomegalovirus-associated TCR beta chains were confirmed in vitro to be specific for cytomegalovirus antigens. The study listed 150 to 200 TCR beta chains as associated with cytomegalovirus. A further reported finding was that TCR beta sequences accurately predicted the HLA-A and HLA-B alleles for most subjects in the first cohort. According to a later analysis, TCR association rates differed among HLA loci, with DRB1 alleles showing the most associated TCRs and HLA-C alleles showing the fewest. According to a later analysis, most CMV-associated TCR beta chains appeared to be HLA-restricted, and the HLA associations seemed to be driven largely by CMV exposure. Strong co-occurrence of HLA alleles, especially DR and DQ, made assigning TCR associations to individual alleles difficult. Roughly 17 rarely observed V segments, including chromosome 9 orphons, were excluded from the earlier analysis of about 610 of the donors because counts were too low. While some public TCRs were present in many individuals, most TCR sequences turned up only very rarely across donors. Compared with the roughly 720-donor mean, donors in an Asian-associated ancestry cluster had fewer N-insertions in productive TCRs, according to a later genetic analysis. Sequencing depth was assumed to be roughly uniform across donors in the presence/absence analyses, though that assumption may not hold. Some IMGT-functional V segments, including TRBV6-2 and TRBV6-3, could not be told apart with the 87-base-pair reads, so those segments were excluded. This cohort had only TCR beta chains sequenced, and the lack of alpha or paired-chain data limited which features could be detected. Broadly in line with IMGT annotations, most TCR beta V segments showed up in productive rearrangements about 90% or about 30% of the time in an earlier analysis of 450 to 600 of the donors. For the cohort, immune exposure information was limited to CMV serostatus. At a false discovery rate of 0.05, a later analysis linked 16,951 TCR beta sequences to specific HLA alleles. According to a later analysis, parvovirus B19, influenza, CMV and Epstein-Barr virus appeared linked to several top co-occurrence clusters. In a later analysis, HLA-associated TCR beta chains showed more clonal expansion and lower generation probabilities than non-associated chains that were equally common. Correlated functional status among segregating V segments might reflect linkage disequilibrium, but an unknown experimental factor could not be ruled out. The classifier was reported to diagnose cytomegalovirus status with high specificity and sensitivity in both the original and validation cohorts. The authors suggested that the approach could potentially be extended to other disease states and immunological phenotypes. A cluster of highly shared sequence variants was judged likely to represent a technical artifact of the sequencing pipeline.

From cysteine to phenylalanine, the CDR3 is 12 amino acids long. CDR3 DNA only is kept here, 36 bases in frame from base 1. Based on the germline V gene, the CDR1 and CDR2 sequences are MDHEN and SYDVKM. The TCR was taken from a female donor in good health and CMV-seronegative. Here the chain combines TRBV28 and TRBJ2-7, with 7 central nucleotides matching TRBD2. The sample taken for sequencing was PBMCs. The CDR3 reads CAAGVSSYEQYF. The nucleotide sequence reads TGTGCGGCGGGAGTAAGCTCCTACGAGCAGTACTTC.